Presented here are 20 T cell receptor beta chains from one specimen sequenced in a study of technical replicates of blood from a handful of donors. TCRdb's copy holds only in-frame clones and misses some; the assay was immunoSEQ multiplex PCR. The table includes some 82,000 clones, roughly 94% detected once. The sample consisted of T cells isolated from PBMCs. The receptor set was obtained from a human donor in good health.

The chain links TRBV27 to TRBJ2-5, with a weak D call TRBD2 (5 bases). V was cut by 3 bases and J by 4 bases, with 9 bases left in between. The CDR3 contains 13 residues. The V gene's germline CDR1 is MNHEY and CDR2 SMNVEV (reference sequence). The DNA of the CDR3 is TGTGCCAGCAGTTTTGGAGGCATAGAGACCCAGTACTTC. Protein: CASSFGGIETQYF.

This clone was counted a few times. The CDR3 protein is CASTRRQVANTIYF. As DNA, the CDR3 is TGTGCCAGTACTCGACGGCAGGTAGCGAACACCATATATTTT. The chain couples TRBV19 to TRBJ1-3; D is undetermined. The V end was cut by 7 bases, the J end by 7 bases, with 17 bases between. The CDR3 totals 14 residues. Germline V gives CDR1 LNHDA, CDR2 SQIVND (reference sequence).

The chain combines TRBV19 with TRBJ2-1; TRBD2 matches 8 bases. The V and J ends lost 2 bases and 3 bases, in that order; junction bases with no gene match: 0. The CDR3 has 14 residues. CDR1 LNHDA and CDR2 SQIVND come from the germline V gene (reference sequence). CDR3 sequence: CASSILAGYNEQFF. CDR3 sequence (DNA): TGTGCCAGTAGTATACTAGCGGGCTACAATGAGCAGTTCTTC. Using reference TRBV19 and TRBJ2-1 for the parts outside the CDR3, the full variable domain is DGGITQSPKYLFRKEGQNVTLSCEQNLNHDAMYWYRQDPGQGLRLIYYSQIVNDFQKGDIAEGYSVSREKKESFPLTVTSAQKNPTAFYLCASSILAGYNEQFFGPGTRLTVL.

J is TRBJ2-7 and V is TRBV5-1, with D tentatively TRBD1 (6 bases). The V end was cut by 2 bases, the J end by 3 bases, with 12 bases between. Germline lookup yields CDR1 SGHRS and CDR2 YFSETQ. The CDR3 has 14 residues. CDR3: CASSLTGHFYEQYF. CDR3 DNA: TGCGCCAGCAGCTTAACGGGACACTTCTACGAGCAGTACTTC.

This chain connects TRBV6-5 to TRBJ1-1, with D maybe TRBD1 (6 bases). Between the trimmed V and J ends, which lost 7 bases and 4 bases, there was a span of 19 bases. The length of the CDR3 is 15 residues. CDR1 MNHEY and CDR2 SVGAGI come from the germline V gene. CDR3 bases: TGTGCCAGCACTTCCACTCAGGGGTTCCGCACTGAAGCTTTCTTT. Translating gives CASTSTQGFRTEAFF.

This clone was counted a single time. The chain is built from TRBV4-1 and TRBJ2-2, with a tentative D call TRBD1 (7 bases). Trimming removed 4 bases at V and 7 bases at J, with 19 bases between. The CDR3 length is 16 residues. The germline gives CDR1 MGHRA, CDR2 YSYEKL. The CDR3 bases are TGCGCCAGCAGCCCGAGTCGGGGGACAGATCTCGGGGAGCTGTTTTTT. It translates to CASSPSRGTDLGELFF.

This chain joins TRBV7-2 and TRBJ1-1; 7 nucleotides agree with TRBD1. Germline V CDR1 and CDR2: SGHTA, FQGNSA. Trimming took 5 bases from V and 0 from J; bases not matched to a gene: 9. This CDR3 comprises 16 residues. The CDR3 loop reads CASSENSGTVNTEAFF. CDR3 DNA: TGTGCCAGCAGCGAGAATTCCGGGACAGTGAACACTGAAGCTTTCTTT.

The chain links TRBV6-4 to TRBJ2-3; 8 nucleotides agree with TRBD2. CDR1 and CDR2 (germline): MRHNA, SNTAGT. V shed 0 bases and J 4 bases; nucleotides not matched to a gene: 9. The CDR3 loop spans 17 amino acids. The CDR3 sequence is CASSDSTSGGGSDTQYF. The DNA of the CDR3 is TGTGCCAGCAGTGACTCAACTAGCGGAGGGGGGTCAGATACGCAGTATTTT.

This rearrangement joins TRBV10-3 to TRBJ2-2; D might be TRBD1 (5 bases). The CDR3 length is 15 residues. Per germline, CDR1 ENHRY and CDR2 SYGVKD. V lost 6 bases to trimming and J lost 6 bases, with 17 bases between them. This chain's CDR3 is CAISDSWGSSGELFF. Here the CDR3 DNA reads TGTGCCATCAGCGACAGCTGGGGTTCGTCCGGGGAGCTGTTTTTT.

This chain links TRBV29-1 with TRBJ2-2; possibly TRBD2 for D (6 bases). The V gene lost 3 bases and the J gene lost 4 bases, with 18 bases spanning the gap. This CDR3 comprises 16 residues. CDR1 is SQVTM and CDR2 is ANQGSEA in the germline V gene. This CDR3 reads CSVDVFGRDGTGELFF. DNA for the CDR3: TGCAGCGTTGATGTATTTGGGCGGGATGGCACCGGGGAGCTGTTTTTT.

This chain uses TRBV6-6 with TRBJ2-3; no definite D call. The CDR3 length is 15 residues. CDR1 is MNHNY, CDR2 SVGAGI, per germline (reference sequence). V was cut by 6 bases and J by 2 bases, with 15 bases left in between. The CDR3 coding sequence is TGTGCCAGCAGCCTGACCCAGGCTTACACAGATACGCAGTATTTT. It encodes CASSLTQAYTDTQYF.

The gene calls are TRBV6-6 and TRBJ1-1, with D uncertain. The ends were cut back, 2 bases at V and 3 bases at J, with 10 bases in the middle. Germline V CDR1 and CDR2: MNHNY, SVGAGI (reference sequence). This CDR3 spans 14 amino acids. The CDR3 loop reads CASSYMGRHTEAFF. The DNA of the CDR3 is TGTGCCAGCAGTTACATGGGGAGGCACACTGAAGCTTTCTTT.

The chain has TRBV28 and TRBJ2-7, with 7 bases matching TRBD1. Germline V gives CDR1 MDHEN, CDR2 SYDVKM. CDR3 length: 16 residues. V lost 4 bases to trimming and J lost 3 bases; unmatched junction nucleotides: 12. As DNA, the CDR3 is TGTGCCAGCAGTTCCGCCCGACAGGGCAGGGTCTACGAGCAGTACTTC. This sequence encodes CASSSARQGRVYEQYF.

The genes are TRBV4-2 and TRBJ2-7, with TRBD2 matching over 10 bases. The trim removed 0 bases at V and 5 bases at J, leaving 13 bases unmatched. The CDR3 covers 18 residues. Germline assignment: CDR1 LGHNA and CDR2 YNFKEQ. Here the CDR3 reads CASSQEVLAGFLSHEQYF. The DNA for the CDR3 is TGTGCCAGCAGCCAAGAGGTACTAGCGGGATTTCTAAGCCACGAGCAGTACTTC.

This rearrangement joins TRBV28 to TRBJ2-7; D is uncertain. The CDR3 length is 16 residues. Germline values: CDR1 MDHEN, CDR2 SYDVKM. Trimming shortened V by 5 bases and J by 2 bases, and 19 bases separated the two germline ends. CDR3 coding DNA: TGTGCCAGCAGTCCCGAACTACGCAATTGGGCCTACGAGCAGTACTTC. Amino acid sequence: CASSPELRNWAYEQYF.

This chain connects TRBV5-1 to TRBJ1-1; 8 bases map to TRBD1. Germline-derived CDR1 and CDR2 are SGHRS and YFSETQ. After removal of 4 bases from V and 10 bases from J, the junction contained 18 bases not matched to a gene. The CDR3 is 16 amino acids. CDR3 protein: CASSGGTGWDPRGAFF. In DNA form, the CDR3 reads TGCGCCAGCAGCGGAGGGACAGGATGGGATCCTCGCGGAGCTTTCTTT.

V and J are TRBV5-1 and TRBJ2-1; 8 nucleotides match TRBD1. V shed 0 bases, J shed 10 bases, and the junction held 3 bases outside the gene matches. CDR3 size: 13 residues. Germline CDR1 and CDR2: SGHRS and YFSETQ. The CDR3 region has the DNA TGCGCCAGCAGCTTGGGGACAGGGAGAGAGCAGTTCTTC. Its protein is CASSLGTGREQFF.

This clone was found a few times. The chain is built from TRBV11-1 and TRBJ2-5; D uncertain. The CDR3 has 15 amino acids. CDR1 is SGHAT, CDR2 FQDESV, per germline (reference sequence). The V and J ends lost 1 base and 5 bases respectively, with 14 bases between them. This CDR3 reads CASSLEPRLRETQYF. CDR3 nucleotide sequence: TGTGCCAGCAGCTTAGAGCCGAGGCTACGGGAGACCCAGTACTTC.

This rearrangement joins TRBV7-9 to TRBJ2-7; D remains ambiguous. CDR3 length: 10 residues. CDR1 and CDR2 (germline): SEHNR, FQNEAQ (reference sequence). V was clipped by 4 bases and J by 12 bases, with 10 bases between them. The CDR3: CASSSGVTYF. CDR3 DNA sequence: TGTGCCAGCAGCTCCGGAGTTACGTACTTC.

In DNA form, the CDR3 reads TGTGCCAGCACCAGAATCAGCGGGAGCAGGAATGAGCAGTTCTTC. Amino acid sequence: CASTRISGSRNEQFF. The chain uses TRBV27 and TRBJ2-1; 8 nucleotides align to TRBD2. The CDR3 contains 15 residues. Germline V lookup: CDR1 MNHEY, CDR2 SMNVEV (reference sequence). The J segment lost 7 bases and the V segment lost 7 bases, leaving 12 bases of the junction unmatched.